This TCR beta chain was identified during a study of TIL therapy for anti-PD-1-resistant metastatic lung cancer. On the study more broadly: Median tumor mutation burden was more than 1.4 mutations per megabase.

Per the germline V gene, CDR1 is SNHLY and CDR2 is FYNNEI. This CDR3 spans 16 amino acids. V was pared by 6 bases and J by 7 bases, with 11 bases of the junction left unmatched. Sequencing used immunoSEQ v3. Data came from immunoSEQ multiplex PCR; TCRdb stores just in-frame clones and leaves some out. The table lists about 20,000 clones, about 83% of them singletons, with about 2% in the top ten. Time point: pre-treatment sample, taken before nivolumab and TIL therapy. Adults with stage 4 NSCLC were enrolled in a phase I trial. The chain is built from TRBV2 and TRBJ1-5; 11 bases agree with TRBD1. The TCR was taken from a person aged 25-85 years with non-small cell lung cancer. The sample in question was blood, obtained at baseline. In nucleotides, the CDR3 is TGTGCCAGCAGGACCCCCGGGACAGGGGGTGAGCAGCCCCAGCATTTT. Protein product: CASRTPGTGGEQPQHF.